A selection of T cell receptor beta chains follows, all from one sample in a study of blood T cell repertoires in COVID-19. TCRdb keeps only in-frame clones here, not all; method: immunoSEQ multiplex PCR. This sample has 55,000 to 80,000 clones; around 80% occur once, and the top ten carry 5% to 5.5%. Sequencing was performed on peripheral blood. These receptors all come from a human donor in a cohort sampled during active COVID-19. Each CDR3 is given without its conserved first and last residue. The order of the fields is CDR3 length, V gene, CDR3 protein.

12 TRBV5-5 ASSFDSSYNEQF
12 TRBV7-3 ASSLTFGTGELF
15 TRBV29-1 SVEDRPRGDGANVLT
14 TRBV4-2 ASSQDRTGSVYEQY
12 TRBV2 ASSGRSGEAGYT
11 TRBV10-1 ASRRQGVSPLH
13 TRBV9 ASSTPGQGIEKLF
14 TRBV5-6 ASSPLGSGGDREQF
15 TRBV6-2/TRBV6-3 ASSFDRTLATNEKLF
12 TRBV5-4 ASGQGSDTGELF
13 TRBV3-1/TRBV3-2 ASSHITAPNTEAF
12 TRBV5-5 ASSIGTSGNEQF
16 TRBV5-1 ASSLGLTGQGQNNEQF
11 TRBV5-1 ASSDRTTDTQY
12 TRBV30 AWSRTLRETEAF
12 TRBV19 ASSIGGQKKKAF
11 TRBV6-5 ASSYALNAEAF
11 TRBV19 ASSMDREGTQY
12 TRBV4-2 ASSQDRQQETQY
13 TRBV28 ASSSPSGGQETQY
12 TRBV30 AWSPGDTGNTIY
12 TRBV30 AWSVWGEATEAF
13 TRBV28 ASRQPAGQNYGYT
14 TRBV19 ASTESRTGKGSGYT
12 TRBV27 ASSSLRGTYEQY
11 TRBV18 ASSPDSQETQY
11 TRBV29-1 SVGQGVAGELF
12 TRBV6-5 ASRGTGGIDTQY
13 TRBV19 ASRNRDRGKDEQF
11 TRBV10-3 ATGGGGDEKLF
13 TRBV16 ASSLRQGRTDTQY